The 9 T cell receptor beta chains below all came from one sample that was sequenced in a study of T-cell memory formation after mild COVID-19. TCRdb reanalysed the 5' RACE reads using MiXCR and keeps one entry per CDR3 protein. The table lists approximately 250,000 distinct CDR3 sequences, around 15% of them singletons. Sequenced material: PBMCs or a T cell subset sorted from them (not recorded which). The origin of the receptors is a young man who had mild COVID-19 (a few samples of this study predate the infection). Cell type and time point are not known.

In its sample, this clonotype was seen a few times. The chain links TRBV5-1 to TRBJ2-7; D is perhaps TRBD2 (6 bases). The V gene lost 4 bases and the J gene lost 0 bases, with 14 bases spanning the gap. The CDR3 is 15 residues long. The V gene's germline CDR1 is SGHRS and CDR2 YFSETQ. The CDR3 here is CASSVGGTRSYEQYF. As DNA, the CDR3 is TGCGCCAGCAGCGTTGGGGGGACTCGCTCCTACGAGCAGTACTTC.

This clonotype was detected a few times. As DNA, the CDR3 is TGTGCCAGCACACTGACCAGGGCAGGGCAGCCCCAGCATTTT. This gives the protein CASTLTRAGQPQHF. The J gene is TRBJ1-5, the V gene TRBV6-5; TRBD1 might be the D (5 bases). The V end lost 7 bases, the J end lost 7 bases, and 17 bases lay between the germline ends. Germline assignment: CDR1 MNHEY and CDR2 SVGAGI. The CDR3 spans 14 residues.

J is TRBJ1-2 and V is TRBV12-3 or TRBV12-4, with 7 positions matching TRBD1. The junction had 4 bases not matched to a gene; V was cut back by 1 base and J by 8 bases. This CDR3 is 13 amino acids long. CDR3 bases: TGTGCCAGCAGTTTAGACAGGGGAGGCGGCTACACCTTC. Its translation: CASSLDRGGGYTF.

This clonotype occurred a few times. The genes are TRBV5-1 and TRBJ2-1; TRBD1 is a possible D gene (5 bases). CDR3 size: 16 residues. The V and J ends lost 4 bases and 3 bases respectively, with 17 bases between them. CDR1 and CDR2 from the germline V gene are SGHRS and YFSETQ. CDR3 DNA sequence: TGCGCCAGCAGCGCAAACCCTCAGGGTGGCTACAATGAGCAGTTCTTC. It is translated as CASSANPQGGYNEQFF.

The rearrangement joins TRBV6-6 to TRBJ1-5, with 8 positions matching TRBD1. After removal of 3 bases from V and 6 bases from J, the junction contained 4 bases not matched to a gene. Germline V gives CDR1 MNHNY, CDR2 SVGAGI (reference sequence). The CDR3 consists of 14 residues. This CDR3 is CASSYTDRAQPQHF. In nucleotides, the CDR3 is TGTGCCAGCAGTTATACGGACAGGGCTCAGCCCCAGCATTTT.

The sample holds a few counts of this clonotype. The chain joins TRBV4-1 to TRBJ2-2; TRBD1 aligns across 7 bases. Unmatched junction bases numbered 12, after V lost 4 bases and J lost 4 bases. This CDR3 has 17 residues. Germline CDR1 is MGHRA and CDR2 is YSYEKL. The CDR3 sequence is CASSRLLRYRGTGELFF. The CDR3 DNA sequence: TGCGCCAGCAGCCGCCTCCTCCGGTACAGGGGCACCGGGGAGCTGTTTTTT.

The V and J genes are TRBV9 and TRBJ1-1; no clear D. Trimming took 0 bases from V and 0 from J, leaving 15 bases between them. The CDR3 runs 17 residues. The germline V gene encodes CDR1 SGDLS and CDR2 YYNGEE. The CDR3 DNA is TGTGCCAGCAGCGTAGGAGAAAGGGATTCTATGAACACTGAAGCTTTCTTT. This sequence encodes CASSVGERDSMNTEAFF.

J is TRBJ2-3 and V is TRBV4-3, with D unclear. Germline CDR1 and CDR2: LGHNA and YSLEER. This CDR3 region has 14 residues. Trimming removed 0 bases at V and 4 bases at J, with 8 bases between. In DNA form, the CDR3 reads TGCGCCAGCAGCCAAGACGGGCGCGCAGATACGCAGTATTTT. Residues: CASSQDGRADTQYF.

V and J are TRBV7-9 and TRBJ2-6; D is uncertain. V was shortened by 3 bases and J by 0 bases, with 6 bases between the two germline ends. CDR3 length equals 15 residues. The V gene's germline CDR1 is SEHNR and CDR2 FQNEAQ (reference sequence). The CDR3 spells CASSFGSSGANVLTF. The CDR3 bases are TGTGCCAGCAGCTTTGGCAGCTCTGGGGCCAACGTCCTGACTTTC.